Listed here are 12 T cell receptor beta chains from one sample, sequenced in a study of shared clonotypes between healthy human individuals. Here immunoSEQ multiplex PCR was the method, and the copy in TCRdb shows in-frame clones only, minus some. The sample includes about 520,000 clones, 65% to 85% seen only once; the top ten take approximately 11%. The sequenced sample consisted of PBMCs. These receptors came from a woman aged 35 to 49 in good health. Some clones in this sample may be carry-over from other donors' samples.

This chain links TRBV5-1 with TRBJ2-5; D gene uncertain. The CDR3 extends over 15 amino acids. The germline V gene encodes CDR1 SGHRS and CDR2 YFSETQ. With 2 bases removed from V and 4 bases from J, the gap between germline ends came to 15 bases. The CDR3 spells CASSLLGNLGETQYF. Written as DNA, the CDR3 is TGCGCCAGCAGCTTACTGGGGAATCTGGGAGAGACCCAGTACTTC.

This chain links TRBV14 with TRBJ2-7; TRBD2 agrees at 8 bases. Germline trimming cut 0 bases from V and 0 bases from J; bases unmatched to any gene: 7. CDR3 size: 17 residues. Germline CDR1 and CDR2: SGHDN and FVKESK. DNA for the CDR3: TGTGCCAGCAGCCAAGAAATGCGGACTAGCTTCTCCTACGAGCAGTACTTC. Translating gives CASSQEMRTSFSYEQYF.

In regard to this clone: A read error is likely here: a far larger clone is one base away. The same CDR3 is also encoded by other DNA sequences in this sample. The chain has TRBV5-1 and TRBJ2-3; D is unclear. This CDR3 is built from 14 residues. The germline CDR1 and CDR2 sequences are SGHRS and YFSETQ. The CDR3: CASSPIQPTDTQYF. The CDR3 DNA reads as TGCGCCAGCAGCCCGATCCAACCAACAGACACGCAGTATTTT.

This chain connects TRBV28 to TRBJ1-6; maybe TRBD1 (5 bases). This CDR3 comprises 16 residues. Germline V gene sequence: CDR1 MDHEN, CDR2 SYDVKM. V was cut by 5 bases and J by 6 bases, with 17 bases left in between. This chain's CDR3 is CASSPPPGRVNSPLHF. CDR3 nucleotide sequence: TGTGCCAGCAGTCCTCCCCCGGGACGCGTTAATTCACCCCTCCACTTT.

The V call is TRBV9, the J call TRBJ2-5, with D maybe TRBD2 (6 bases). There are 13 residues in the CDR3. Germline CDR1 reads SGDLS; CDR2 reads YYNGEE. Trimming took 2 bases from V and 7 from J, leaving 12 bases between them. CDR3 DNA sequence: TGTGCCAGCAGCGTTTTTGGCGGGATGACCCAGTACTTC. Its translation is CASSVFGGMTQYF.

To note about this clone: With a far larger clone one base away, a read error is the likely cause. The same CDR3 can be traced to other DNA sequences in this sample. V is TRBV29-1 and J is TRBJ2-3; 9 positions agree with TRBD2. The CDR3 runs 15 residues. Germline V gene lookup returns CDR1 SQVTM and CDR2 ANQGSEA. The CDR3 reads CSLPLVAGVLDTQYF. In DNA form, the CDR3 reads TGCAGCCTCCCCTTGGTAGCGGGAGTTTTAGATACGCAATATTTT.

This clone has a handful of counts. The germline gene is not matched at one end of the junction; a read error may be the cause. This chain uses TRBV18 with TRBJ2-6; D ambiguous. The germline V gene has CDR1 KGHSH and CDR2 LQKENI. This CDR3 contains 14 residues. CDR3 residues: CASSPPSEANVLTF. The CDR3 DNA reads TGTGCCAGCTCACCCCCATCTGAGGCCAACGTCCTGACTTTC.

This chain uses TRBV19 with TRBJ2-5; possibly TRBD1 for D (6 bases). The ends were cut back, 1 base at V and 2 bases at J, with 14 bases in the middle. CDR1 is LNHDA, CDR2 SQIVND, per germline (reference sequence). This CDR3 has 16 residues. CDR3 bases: TGTGCCAGTAGTATAGGGGACAACCCGGTTCAAGAGACCCAGTACTTC. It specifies CASSIGDNPVQETQYF.

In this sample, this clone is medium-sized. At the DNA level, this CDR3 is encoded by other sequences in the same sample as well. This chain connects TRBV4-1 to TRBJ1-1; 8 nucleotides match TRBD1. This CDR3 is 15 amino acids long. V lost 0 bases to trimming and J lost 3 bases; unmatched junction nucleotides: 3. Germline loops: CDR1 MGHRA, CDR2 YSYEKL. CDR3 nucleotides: TGCGCCAGCAGCCAAGAGGTGACAGGGGACACTGAAGCTTTCTTT. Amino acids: CASSQEVTGDTEAFF.

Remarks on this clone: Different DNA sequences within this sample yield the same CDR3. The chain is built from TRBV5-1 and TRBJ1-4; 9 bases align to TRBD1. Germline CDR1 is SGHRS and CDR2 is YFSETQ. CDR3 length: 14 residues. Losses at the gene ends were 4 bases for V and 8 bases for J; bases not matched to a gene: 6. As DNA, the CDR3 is TGCGCCAGCAGCCCGGGACAGGGTGACGAAAAACTGTTTTTT. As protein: CASSPGQGDEKLFF.

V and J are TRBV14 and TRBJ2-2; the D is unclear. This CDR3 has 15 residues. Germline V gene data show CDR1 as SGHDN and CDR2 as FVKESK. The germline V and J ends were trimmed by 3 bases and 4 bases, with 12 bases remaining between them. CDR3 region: CASSQLDSATGELFF. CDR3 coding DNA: TGTGCCAGCAGCCAGCTGGATTCTGCCACCGGGGAGCTGTTTTTT.

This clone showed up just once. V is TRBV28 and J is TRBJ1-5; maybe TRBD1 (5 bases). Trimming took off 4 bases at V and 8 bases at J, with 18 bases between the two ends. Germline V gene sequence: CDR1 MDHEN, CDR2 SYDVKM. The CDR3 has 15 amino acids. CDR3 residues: CASSYIGRGIEPQHF. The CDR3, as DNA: TGTGCCAGCAGTTATATTGGGCGGGGGATTGAGCCCCAGCATTTT.